This TCR beta chain was observed in a study of T cell responses to AZD1222 COVID-19 vaccine. Study observations and caveats: Clonal diversity was possibly underestimated, and the donors were mostly white British, with more females. No repertoire was sampled before or during the peak T cell response, only after it.

A word on this clone: What it binds is unknown.

Clones were read by immunoSEQ multiplex PCR, and TCRdb kept only the in-frame ones, dropping some. The data show fewer than 150,000 clones, 89% seen once. The CDR3 sequence is 16 residues long. From germline, CDR1 is SGHVS and CDR2 FNYEAQ. V was cut by 2 bases and J by 4 bases, with 17 bases left in between. Material: peripheral blood, obtained on day 0 of AZD1222 vaccination. This sequence originates from an adult in good health. The chain has TRBV7-6 and TRBJ1-2; D perhaps matches TRBD1 (5 bases). The CDR3 loop is CASSLNPRQSTYGYTF. The CDR3 DNA sequence: TGTGCCAGCAGCTTAAACCCACGACAGTCCACCTATGGCTACACCTTC.